Here is one T cell receptor (beta chain) with its context. Its antigen is unidentified. The source of the sample is a study of tumor-infiltrating lymphocytes in primary liver carcinoma. Looking at the study overall: Productive TCRbeta reads per sample were roughly 3.5 to 8 million, not differing by tissue. Findings and limits, study-wide: Significantly greater top-250-clone fractions characterized tumors relative to blood (p = 0.039). Between tumor regions, pairs overlapped more than tumor-adjacent and tumor-blood pairs did.

RNA was extracted from whole blood without cell sorting, alongside germline DNA. Starting from 500 ng of total RNA, TCR beta cDNA was produced with a primer in the constant region. Libraries for TCR beta were built through three nested multiplex PCR rounds, which together made up a slightly modified ARM-PCR procedure. TCRdb itself ran the multiplex PCR reads through MiXCR, one entry per CDR3 protein. The sample lists approximately 330,000 distinct CDR3 sequences; around three fifths were seen once. Sequencing used peripheral blood. The clonotype comes from a man aged 35 to 55 with primary liver carcinoma and hepatitis B virus infection.

The CDR3 DNA follows: TGCAGTGCTAGCCTTGGGACTGAGCAGTTCTTC. It codes for CSASLGTEQFF. The gene calls are TRBV20-1 and TRBJ2-1, with D possibly being TRBD1 or TRBD2 (5 bases each). CDR1 and CDR2 from the germline V gene are DFQATT and SNEGSKA (reference sequence). V shed 3 bases and J shed 9 bases, with 9 bases lying between them. The CDR3 extends over 11 amino acids.